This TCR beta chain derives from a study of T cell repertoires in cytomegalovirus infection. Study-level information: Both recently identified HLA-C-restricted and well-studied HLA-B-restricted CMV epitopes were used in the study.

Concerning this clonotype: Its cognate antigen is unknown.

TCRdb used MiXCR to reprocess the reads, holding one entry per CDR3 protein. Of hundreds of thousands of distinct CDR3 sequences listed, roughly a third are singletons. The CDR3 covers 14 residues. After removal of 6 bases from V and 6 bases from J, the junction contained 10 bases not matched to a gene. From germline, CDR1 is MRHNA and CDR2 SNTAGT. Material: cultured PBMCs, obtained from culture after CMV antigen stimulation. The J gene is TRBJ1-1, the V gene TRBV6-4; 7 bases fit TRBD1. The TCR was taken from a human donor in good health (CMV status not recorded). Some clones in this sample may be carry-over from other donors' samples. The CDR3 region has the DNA TGTGCCAGCAGCGCTGACAGGGCGAGCGCTGAAGCTTTCTTT. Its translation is CASSADRASAEAFF.